This TCR beta chain originates from a study of T cell changes during pregnancy in multiple sclerosis. The sample holds a few counts of this clone. Sequencing was performed with immunoSEQ multiplex PCR; in TCRdb, only in-frame clones are kept and a portion is missing. The sample has about 44,000 clones, 85% to 95% seen once. The CDR3 has 13 residues. From germline, CDR1 is SGHAT and CDR2 FQNNGV. V was cut by 3 bases and J by 3 bases, with 9 bases left in between. The receptor was isolated from a female donor with multiple sclerosis, enrolled in a pregnancy study. The chain is built from TRBV11-2 and TRBJ2-7; D gene ambiguous. The material was CD4+ T cells from peripheral blood mononuclear cells, obtained in the third trimester of pregnancy. The CDR3 bases are TGTGCCAGCAGCTTCGAGCTAGGCTACGAGCAGTACTTC. Translating gives CASSFELGYEQYF.